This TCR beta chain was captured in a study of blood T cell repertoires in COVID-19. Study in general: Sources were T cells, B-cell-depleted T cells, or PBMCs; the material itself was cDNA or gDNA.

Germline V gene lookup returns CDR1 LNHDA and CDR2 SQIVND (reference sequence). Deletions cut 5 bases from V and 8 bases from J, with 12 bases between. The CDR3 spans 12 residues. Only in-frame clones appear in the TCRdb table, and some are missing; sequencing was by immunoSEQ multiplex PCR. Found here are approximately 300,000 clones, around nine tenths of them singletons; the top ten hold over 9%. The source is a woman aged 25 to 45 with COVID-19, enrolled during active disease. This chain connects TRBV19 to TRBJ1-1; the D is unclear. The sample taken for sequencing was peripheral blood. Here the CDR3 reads CASSGWSGEAFF. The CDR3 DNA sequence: TGTGCCAGTAGTGGCTGGTCGGGAGAAGCTTTCTTT. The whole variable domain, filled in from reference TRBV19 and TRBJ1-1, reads DGGITQSPKYLFRKEGQNVTLSCEQNLNHDAMYWYRQDPGQGLRLIYYSQIVNDFQKGDIAEGYSVSREKKESFPLTVTSAQKNPTAFYLCASSGWSGEAFFGQGTRLTVV.